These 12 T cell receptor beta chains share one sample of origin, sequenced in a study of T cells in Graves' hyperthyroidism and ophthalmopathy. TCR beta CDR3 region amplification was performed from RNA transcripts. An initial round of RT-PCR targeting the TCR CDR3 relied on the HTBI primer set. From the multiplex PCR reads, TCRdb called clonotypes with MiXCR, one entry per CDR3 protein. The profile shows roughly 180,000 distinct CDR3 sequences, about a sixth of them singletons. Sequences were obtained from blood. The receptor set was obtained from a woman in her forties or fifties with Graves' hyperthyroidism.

CDR3 region: CASSSPLAGWADTQYF. The CDR3 region has the DNA TGTGCCAGCTCATCCCCTCTAGCGGGTTGGGCAGATACGCAGTATTTT. V is TRBV18 and J is TRBJ2-3; 8 positions match TRBD2. Germline-derived CDR1 and CDR2 are KGHSH and LQKENI. The CDR3 runs 16 residues. V lost 5 bases to trimming and J lost 4 bases; unmatched junction nucleotides: 11.

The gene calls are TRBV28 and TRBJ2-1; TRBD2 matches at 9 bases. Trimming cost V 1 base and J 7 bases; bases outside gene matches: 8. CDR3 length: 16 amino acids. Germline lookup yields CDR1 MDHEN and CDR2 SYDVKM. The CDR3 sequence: CASSLYGGRARNEQFF. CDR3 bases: TGTGCCAGCAGTTTATATGGCGGGAGGGCCAGGAATGAGCAGTTCTTC.

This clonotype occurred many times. The CDR3 coding sequence is TGCAGTGCTTATAGGACAGGGGACACTGAAGCTTTCTTT. Translated: CSAYRTGDTEAFF. This chain links TRBV20-1 with TRBJ1-1; 9 positions agree with TRBD1. Trimming at V came to 5 bases and at J to 3 bases, leaving 4 bases not matched to a gene. The CDR3 runs to 13 residues. From germline, CDR1 is DFQATT and CDR2 SNEGSKA (reference sequence).

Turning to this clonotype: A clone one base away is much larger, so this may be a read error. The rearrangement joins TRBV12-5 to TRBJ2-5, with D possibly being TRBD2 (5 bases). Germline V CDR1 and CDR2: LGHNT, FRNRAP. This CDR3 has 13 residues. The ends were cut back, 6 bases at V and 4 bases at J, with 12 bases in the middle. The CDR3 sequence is CASGLDWGETQYF. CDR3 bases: TGTGCTAGTGGCCTGGACTGGGGAGAGACCCAGTACTTC.

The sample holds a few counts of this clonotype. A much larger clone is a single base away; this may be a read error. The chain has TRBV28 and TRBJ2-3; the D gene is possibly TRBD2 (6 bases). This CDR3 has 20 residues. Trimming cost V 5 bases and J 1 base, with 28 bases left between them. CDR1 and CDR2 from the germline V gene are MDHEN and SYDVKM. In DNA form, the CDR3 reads TGTGCCAGCAGTACACGAGGAGGGATCGGGCGCAACCCTGGCACAGATACGCAGTATTTT. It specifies CASSTRGGIGRNPGTDTQYF.

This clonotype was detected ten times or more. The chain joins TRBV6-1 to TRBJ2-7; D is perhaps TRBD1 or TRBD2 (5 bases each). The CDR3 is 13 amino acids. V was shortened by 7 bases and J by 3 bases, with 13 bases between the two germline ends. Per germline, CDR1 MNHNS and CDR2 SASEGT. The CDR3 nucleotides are TGTGCCAGCACTCGGGGCCCACGCTACGAGCAGTACTTC. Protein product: CASTRGPRYEQYF.

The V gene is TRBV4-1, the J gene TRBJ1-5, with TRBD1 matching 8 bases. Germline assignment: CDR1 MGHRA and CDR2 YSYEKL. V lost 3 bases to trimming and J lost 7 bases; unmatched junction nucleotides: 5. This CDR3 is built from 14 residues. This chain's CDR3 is CASSHQGAEQPQHF. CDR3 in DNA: TGCGCCAGCAGCCATCAGGGGGCTGAACAGCCCCAGCATTTT.

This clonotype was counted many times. The CDR3, as DNA: TGCAGTGCTAGTACACTGGGACTAGCGATAACCGGGGAGCTGTTTTTT. Protein: CSASTLGLAITGELFF. The V and J genes are TRBV20-1 and TRBJ2-2; 10 positions agree with TRBD2. Germline CDR1 DFQATT, CDR2 SNEGSKA (reference sequence). The CDR3 totals 16 residues. Trimming cost V 3 bases and J 5 bases; bases outside gene matches: 9.

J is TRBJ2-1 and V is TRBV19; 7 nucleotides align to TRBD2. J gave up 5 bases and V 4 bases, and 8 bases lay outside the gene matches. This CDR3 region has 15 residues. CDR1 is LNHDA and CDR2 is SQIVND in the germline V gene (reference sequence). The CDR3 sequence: CASSRRGLSDNEQFF. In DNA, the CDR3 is TGTGCCAGTAGTAGAAGGGGACTAAGTGACAATGAGCAGTTCTTC.

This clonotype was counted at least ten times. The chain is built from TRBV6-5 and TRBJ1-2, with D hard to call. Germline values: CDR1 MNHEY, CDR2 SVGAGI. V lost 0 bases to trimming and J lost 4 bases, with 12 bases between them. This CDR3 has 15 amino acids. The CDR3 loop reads CASSYSSATTYGYTF. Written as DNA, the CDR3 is TGTGCCAGCAGTTACTCCTCGGCAACTACCTATGGCTACACCTTC.

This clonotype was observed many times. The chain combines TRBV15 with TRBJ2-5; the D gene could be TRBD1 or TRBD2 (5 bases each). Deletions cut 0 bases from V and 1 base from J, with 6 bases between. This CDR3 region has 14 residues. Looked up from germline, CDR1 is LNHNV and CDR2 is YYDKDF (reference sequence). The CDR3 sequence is CATSREGTQETQYF. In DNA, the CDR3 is TGTGCCACCAGCAGAGAGGGGACCCAAGAGACCCAGTACTTC.

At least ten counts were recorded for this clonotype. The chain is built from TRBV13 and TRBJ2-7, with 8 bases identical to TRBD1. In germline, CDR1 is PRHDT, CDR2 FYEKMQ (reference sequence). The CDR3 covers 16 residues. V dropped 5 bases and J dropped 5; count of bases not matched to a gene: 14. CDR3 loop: CASSAGQGLGVNEQYF. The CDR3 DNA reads TGTGCCAGCAGCGCCGGACAGGGTTTGGGAGTCAACGAGCAGTACTTC.